This T cell receptor beta chain stems from a study of blood T cell repertoires in COVID-19. Study as a whole: COVID-19 samples, acute and convalescent, were from the United States, Italy and Spain.

V lost 2 bases and J lost 2, with 16 bases in between. The germline V gene has CDR1 MNHEY and CDR2 SMNVEV (reference sequence). The CDR3 is made up of 17 amino acids. Participants came from fewer than 25 US areas, aged roughly 18 to 95 years. Researchers sorted participants into cohorts using their self-reported clinical history. The table came from immunoSEQ multiplex PCR; TCRdb's copy has only in-frame clones and leaves some out. The repertoire consists of more than 300,000 clones, with around nine tenths occurring once and the leading ten covering roughly 1.2%. The TCR was taken from a woman aged 18 to 35 who had recovered from COVID-19. The chain carries TRBV27 and TRBJ2-1, with TRBD2 as a possible D gene (7 bases). Specimen: PBMCs or T cells enriched from blood (not recorded which). For the CDR3, the DNA is TGTGCCAGCAGTTTAAGGGCGGGGGCTCTAGCCTACAATGAGCAGTTCTTC. This codes for CASSLRAGALAYNEQFF.